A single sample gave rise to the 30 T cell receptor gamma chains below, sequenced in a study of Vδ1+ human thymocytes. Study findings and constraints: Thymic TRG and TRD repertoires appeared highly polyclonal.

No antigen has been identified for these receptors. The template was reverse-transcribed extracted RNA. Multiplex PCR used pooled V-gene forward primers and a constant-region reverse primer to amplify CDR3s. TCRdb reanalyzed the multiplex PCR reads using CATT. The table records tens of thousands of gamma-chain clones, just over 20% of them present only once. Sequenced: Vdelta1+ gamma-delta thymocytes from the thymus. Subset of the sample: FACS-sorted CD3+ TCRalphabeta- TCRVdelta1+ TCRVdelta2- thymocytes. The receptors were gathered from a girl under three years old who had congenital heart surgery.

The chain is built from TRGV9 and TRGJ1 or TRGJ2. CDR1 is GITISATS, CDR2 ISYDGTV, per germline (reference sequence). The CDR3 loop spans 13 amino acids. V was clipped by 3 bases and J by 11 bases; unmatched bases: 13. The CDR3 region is CALWEPPNKEKLF. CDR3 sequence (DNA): TGTGCCTTGTGGGAGCCCCCAAACAAAGAGAAACTCTTT.

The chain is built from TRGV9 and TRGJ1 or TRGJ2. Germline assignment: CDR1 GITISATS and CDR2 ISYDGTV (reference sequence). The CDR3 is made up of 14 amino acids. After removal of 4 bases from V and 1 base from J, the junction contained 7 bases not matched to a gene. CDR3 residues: CALWDPPNYYKKLF. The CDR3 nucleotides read TGTGCCTTGTGGGATCCCCCAAATTATTATAAGAAACTCTTT.

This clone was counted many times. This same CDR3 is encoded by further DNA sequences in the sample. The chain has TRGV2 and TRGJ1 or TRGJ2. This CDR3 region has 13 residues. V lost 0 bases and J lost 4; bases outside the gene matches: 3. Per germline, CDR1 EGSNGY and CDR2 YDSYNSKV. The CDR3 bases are TGTGCCACCTGGGACGGGGAATATTATAAGAAACTCTTT. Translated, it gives CATWDGEYYKKLF.

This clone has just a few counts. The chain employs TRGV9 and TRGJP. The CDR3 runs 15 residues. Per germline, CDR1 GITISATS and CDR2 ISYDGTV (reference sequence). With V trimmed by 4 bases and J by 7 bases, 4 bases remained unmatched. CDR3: CALWDPELGKKIKVF. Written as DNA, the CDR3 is TGTGCCTTGTGGGACCCGGAGTTGGGCAAAAAAATCAAGGTATTT.

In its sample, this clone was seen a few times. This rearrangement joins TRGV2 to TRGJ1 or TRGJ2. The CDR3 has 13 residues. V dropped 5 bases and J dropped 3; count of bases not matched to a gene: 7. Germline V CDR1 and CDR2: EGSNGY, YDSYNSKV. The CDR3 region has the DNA TGTGCCACCTGGGCCAGAGGTTATTATAAGAAACTCTTT. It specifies CATWARGYYKKLF.

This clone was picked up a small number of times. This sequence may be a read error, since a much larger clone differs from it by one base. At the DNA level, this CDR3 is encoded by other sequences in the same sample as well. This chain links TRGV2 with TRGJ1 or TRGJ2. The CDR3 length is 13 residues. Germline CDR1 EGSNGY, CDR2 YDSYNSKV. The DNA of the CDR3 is TGCGCCACCTGGGACGGGCAAGGTTATAAGAAACTCTTT. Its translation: CATWDGQGYKKLF.

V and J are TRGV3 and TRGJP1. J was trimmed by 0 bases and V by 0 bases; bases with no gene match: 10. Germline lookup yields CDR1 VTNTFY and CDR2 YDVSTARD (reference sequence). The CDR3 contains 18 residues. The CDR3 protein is CATWDRLGSYTTGWFKIF. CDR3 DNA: TGTGCCACCTGGGACAGGCTCGGGAGTTATACCACTGGTTGGTTCAAGATATTT.

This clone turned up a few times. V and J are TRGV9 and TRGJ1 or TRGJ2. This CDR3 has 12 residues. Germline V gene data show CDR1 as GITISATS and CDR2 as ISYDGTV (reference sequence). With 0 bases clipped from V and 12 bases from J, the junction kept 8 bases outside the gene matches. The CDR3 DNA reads TGTGCCTTGTGGGAGGTGCATTTCAGGAAACTCTTT. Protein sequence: CALWEVHFRKLF.

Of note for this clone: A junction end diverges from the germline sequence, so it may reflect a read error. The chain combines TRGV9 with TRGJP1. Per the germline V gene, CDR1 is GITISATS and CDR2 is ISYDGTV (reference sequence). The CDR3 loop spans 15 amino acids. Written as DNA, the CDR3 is TGTGCCTTGTGGGAGGTTTATACCACTGGTTGGCTCAAGATATTT. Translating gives CALWEVYTTGWLKIF.

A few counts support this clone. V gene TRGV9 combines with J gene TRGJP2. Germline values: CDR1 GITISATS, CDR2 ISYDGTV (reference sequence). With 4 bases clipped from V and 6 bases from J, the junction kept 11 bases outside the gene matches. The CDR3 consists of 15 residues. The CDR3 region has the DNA TGTGCCTTGTGGGACGGGGTCAGAGGTGATTGGATCAAGACGTTT. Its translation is CALWDGVRGDWIKTF.

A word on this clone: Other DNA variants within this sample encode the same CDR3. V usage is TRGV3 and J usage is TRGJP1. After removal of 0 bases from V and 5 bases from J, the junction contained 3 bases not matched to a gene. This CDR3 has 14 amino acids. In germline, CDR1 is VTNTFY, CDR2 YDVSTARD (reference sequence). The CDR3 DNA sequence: TGTGCCACCTGGGACAGGCCTACTGGTTGGTTCAAGATATTT. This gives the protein CATWDRPTGWFKIF.

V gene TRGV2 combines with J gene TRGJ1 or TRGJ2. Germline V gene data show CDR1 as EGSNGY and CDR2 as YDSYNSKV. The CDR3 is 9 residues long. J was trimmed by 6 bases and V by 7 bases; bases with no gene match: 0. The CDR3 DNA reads TGTGCCACCTGTTATAAGAAACTCTTT. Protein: CATCYKKLF.

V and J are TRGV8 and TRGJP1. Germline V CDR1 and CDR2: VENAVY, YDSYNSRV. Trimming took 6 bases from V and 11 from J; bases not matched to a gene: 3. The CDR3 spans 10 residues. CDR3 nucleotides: TGTGCCACCTGGAGCTGGTTCAAGATATTT. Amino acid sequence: CATWSWFKIF.

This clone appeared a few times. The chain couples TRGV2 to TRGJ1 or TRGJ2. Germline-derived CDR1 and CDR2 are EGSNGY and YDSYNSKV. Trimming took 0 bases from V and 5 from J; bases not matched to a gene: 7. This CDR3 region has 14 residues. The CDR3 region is CATWDGQGHYKKLF. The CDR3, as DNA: TGTGCCACCTGGGACGGGCAAGGTCATTATAAGAAACTCTTT.

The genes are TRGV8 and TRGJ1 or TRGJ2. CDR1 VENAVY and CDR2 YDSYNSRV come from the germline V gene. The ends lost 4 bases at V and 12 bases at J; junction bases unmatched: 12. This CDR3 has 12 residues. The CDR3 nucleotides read TGTGCCACCTGGGAGCCCGGACTGGGGAAACTCTTT. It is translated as CATWEPGLGKLF.

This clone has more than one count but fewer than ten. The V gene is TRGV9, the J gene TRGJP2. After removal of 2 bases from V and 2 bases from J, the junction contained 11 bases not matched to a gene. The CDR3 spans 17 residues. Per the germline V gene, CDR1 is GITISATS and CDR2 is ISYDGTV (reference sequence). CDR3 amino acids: CALWEAHATSSDWIKTF. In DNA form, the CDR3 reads TGTGCCTTGTGGGAGGCACATGCCACCAGTAGTGATTGGATCAAGACGTTT.

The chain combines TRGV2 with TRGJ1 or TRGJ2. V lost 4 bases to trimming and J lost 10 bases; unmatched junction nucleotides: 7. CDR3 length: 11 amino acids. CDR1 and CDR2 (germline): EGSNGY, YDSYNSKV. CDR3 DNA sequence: TGTGCCACCTGGGAAGACCAAAAGAAACTCTTT. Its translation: CATWEDQKKLF.

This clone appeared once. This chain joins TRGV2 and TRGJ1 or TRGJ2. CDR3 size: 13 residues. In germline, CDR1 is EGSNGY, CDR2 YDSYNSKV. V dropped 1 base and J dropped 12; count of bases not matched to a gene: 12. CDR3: CATWDGGMRGKLF. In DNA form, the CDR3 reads TGTGCCACCTGGGACGGCGGCATGAGGGGGAAACTCTTT.

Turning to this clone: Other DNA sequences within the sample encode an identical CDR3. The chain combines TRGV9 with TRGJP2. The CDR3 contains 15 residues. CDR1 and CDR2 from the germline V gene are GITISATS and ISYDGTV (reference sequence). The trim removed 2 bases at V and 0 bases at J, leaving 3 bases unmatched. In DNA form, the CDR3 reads TGTGCCTTGTGGGAGGCACATAGTAGTGATTGGATCAAGACGTTT. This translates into CALWEAHSSDWIKTF.

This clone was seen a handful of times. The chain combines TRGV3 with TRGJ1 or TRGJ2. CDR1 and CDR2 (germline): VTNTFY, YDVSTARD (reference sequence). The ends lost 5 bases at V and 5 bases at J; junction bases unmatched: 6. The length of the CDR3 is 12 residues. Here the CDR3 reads CATWGANYKKLF. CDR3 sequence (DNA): TGTGCCACCTGGGGGGCGAATTATAAGAAACTCTTT.

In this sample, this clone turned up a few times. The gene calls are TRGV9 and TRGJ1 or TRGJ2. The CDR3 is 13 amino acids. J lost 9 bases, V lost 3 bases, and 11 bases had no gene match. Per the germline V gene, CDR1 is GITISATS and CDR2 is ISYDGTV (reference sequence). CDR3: CALWENLRGKKLF. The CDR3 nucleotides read TGTGCCTTGTGGGAGAACTTGAGGGGTAAGAAACTCTTT.

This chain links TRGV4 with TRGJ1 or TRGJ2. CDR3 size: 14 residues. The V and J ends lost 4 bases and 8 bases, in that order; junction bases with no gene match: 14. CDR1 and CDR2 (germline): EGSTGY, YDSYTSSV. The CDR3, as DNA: TGTGCCACCTGGGACTATCCCCGTTCGGATAAGAAACTCTTT. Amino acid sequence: CATWDYPRSDKKLF.

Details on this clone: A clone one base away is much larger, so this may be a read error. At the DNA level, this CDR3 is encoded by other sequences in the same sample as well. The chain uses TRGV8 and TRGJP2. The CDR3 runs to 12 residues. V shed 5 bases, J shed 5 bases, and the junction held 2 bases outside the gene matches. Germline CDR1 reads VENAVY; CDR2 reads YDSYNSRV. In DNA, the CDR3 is TGTGCCACCTGGGGGAGTGATTGGATCAAGACGTTT. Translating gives CATWGSDWIKTF.

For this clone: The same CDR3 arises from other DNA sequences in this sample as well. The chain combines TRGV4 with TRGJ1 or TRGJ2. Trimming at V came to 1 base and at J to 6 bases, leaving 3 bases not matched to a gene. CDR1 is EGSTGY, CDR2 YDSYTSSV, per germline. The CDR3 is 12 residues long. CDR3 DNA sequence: TGTGCCACCTGGGATGGTCCTTATAAGAAACTCTTT. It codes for CATWDGPYKKLF.

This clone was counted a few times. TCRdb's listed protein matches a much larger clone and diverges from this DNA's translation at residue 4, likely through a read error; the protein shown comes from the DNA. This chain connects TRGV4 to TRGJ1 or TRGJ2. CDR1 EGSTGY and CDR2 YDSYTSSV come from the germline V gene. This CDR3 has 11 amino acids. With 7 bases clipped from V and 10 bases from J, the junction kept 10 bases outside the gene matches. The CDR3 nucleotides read TGTGCCACCTGTGACGGGCGGAAGAAACTCTTT. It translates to CATCDGRKKLF.

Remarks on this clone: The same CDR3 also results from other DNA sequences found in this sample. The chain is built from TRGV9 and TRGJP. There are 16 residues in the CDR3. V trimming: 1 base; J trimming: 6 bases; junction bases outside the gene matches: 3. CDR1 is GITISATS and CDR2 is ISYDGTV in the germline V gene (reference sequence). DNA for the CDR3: TGTGCCTTGTGGGAGGTACGAGAGTTGGGCAAAAAAATCAAGGTATTT. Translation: CALWEVRELGKKIKVF.

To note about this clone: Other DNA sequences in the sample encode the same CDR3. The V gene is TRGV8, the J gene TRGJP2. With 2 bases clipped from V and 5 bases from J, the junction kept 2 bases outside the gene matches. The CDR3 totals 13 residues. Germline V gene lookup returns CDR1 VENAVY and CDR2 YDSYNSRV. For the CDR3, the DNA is TGTGCCACCTGGGATAAGAGTGATTGGATCAAGACGTTT. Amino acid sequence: CATWDKSDWIKTF.

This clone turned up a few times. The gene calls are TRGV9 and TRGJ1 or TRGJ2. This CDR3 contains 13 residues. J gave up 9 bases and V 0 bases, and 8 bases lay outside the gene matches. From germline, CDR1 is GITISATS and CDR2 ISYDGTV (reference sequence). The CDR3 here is CALWEVRPGKKLF. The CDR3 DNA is TGTGCCTTGTGGGAGGTGCGTCCTGGTAAGAAACTCTTT.

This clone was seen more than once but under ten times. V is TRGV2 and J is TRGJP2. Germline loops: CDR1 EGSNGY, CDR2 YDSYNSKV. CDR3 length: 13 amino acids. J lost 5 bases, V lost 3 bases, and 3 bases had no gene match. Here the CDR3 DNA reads TGTGCCACCTGGGACTCGAGTGATTGGATCAAGACGTTT. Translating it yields CATWDSSDWIKTF.

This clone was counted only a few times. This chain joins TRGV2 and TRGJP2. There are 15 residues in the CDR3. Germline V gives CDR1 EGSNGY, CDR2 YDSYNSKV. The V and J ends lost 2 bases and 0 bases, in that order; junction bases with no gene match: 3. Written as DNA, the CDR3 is TGTGCCACCTGGGACGTCGATAGTAGTGATTGGATCAAGACGTTT. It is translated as CATWDVDSSDWIKTF.